This TCR beta chain derives from a study of shared clonotypes between healthy human individuals. Losses at the gene ends were 0 bases for V and 7 bases for J; bases not matched to a gene: 15. Germline V gene sequence: CDR1 KGHSH, CDR2 LQKENI. The CDR3 length is 17 residues. Sequencing used immunoSEQ multiplex PCR; TCRdb keeps in-frame clones, though not all of them. The sample gives about 2.3 million clones, approximately 93% of which show up once; around 0.4% is in the top ten. The TCR was taken from a man aged 18 to 30 in good health. Some clones in this sample may be carry-over from other donors' samples. The rearrangement uses TRBV18 and TRBJ2-7; TRBD2 agrees at 7 bases. The material sequenced was naive CD4+ T cells from PBMCs. Subset in this sample: CD45RA+ positively selected. The CDR3, as DNA: TGTGCCAGCTCACCACCCGAATCTGGGCGGGAGATAAAAGAGCAGTACTTC. Protein product: CASSPPESGREIKEQYF.